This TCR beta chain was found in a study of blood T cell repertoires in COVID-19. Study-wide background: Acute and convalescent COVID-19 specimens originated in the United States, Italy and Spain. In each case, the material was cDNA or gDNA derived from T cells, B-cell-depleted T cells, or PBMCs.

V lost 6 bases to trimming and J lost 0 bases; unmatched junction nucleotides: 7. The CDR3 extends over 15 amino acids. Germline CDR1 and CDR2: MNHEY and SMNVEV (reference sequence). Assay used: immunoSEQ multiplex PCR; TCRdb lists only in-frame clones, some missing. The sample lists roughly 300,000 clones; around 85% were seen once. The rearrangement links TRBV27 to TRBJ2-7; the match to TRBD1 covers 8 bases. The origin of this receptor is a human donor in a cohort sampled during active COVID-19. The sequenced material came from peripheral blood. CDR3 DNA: TGTGCCAGCAGCCGGAGGACAGGGAGCTCCTACGAGCAGTACTTC. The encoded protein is CASSRRTGSSYEQYF.